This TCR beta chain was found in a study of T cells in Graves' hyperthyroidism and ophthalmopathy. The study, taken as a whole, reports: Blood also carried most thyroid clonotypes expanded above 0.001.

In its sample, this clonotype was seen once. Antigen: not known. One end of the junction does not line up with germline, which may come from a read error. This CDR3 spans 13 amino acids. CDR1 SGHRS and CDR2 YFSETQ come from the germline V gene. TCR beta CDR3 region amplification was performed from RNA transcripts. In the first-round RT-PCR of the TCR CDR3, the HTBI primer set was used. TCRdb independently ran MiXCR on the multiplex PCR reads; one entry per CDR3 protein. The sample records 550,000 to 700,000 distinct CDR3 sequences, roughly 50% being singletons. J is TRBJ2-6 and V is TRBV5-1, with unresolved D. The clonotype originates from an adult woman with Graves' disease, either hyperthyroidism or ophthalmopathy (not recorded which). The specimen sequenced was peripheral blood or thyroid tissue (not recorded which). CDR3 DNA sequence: TGCGCCAGCAGCTTGGATGGCCAGAACACTGAAGCTTTC. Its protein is CASSLDGQNTEAF.